One and the same sample provided the 26 T cell receptor beta chains below, sequenced in a study of cytomegalovirus exposure and HLA in healthy donors. PCR primers comprised 60 Vbeta and 13 Jbeta primers. This table comes from immunoSEQ multiplex PCR, and its TCRdb copy is limited to in-frame clones, with some not included. This sample lists about 48,000 clones; its ten largest clones have about 6.1%. The sequenced material came from PBMCs. The origin of the receptors is a male donor in good health and CMV-seropositive.

CDR3 DNA sequence: TGCGCCAGCAGTCCGACAGCCGGGGAGCTGTTTTTT. Translated: CASSPTAGELFF. V and J are TRBV5-1 and TRBJ2-2; perhaps TRBD1 as D (5 bases). The CDR3 runs to 12 residues. V was pared by 5 bases and J by 6 bases, with 8 bases between. CDR1 and CDR2 from the germline V gene are SGHRS and YFSETQ.

The chain joins TRBV28 to TRBJ2-7, with D tentatively TRBD2 (5 bases). Germline CDR1 MDHEN, CDR2 SYDVKM. There are 13 residues in the CDR3. V was shortened by 7 bases and J by 1 base, with 11 bases between the two germline ends. CDR3 nucleotides: TGTGCCAGCACCCCGGGGAGATCCTACGAGCAGTACTTC. Amino acids: CASTPGRSYEQYF.

V and J are TRBV5-4 and TRBJ1-1; D might be TRBD1 (6 bases). Germline V gene lookup returns CDR1 SGHNT and CDR2 YYREEE (reference sequence). The CDR3 consists of 15 residues. The V gene lost 7 bases and the J gene lost 3 bases, with 19 bases spanning the gap. CDR3: CASWRGGQGDTEAFF. In DNA form, the CDR3 reads TGTGCCAGCTGGCGGGGGGGGCAGGGAGACACTGAAGCTTTCTTT.

The chain couples TRBV4-3 to TRBJ1-4, with 9 bases identical to TRBD1. Per germline, CDR1 LGHNA and CDR2 YSLEER. V trimming: 4 bases; J trimming: 5 bases; junction bases outside the gene matches: 11. The CDR3 spans 17 residues. This chain's CDR3 is CASSPSFPGQGNEKLFF. The CDR3 coding sequence is TGCGCCAGCAGCCCCTCATTCCCGGGACAGGGCAATGAAAAACTGTTTTTT.

The chain has TRBV30 and TRBJ2-7, with TRBD1 as a possible D gene (6 bases). The germline V and J ends were trimmed by 0 bases and 2 bases, with 11 bases remaining between them. The CDR3 contains 14 residues. CDR1 is GTSNPN and CDR2 is SVGIG in the germline V gene (reference sequence). CDR3 sequence: CAWSVSGTTYEQYF. The CDR3 DNA reads as TGTGCCTGGAGTGTTTCAGGGACAACCTACGAGCAGTACTTC.

The rearrangement joins TRBV4-3 to TRBJ2-2, with TRBD1 matching over 9 bases. With 4 bases clipped from V and 4 bases from J, the junction kept 10 bases outside the gene matches. The germline V gene has CDR1 LGHNA and CDR2 YSLEER. CDR3 length: 17 amino acids. The CDR3 here is CASSLDFGQGTTGELFF. The CDR3 DNA reads TGCGCCAGCAGCCTAGACTTCGGACAGGGGACCACCGGGGAGCTGTTTTTT.

CDR3 region: CASSPGTLRGTNEQFF. The CDR3 DNA reads TGTGCCAGCAGCCCAGGGACTCTCCGGGGGACCAATGAGCAGTTCTTC. The chain joins TRBV7-3 to TRBJ2-1, with D perhaps matching TRBD2 (6 bases). Germline-derived CDR1 and CDR2 are SGHTA and FQGTGA. CDR3 length: 16 amino acids. V lost 5 bases to trimming and J lost 6 bases, with 20 bases between them.

This chain links TRBV28 with TRBJ1-2, with D possibly matching TRBD1 (6 bases). CDR1 and CDR2 from the germline V gene are MDHEN and SYDVKM. Trimming shortened V by 5 bases and J by 5 bases, and 9 bases separated the two germline ends. The CDR3 covers 12 residues. CDR3 loop: CASSPGVYGYTF. CDR3 bases: TGTGCCAGCAGTCCAGGGGTATATGGCTACACCTTC.

The chain has TRBV7-6 and TRBJ2-7; no clear D gene. V was clipped by 6 bases and J by 0 bases, with 12 bases between them. The CDR3 consists of 14 residues. The V gene's germline CDR1 is SGHVS and CDR2 FNYEAQ. The CDR3 protein is CASRQEVRSYEQYF. CDR3 DNA sequence: TGTGCCAGCAGACAAGAGGTACGCTCCTACGAGCAGTACTTC.

The rearrangement joins TRBV2 to TRBJ2-1; 8 positions match TRBD1. Germline V gene sequence: CDR1 SNHLY, CDR2 FYNNEI. The length of the CDR3 is 12 residues. V shed 7 bases, J shed 7 bases, and the junction held 3 bases outside the gene matches. Here the CDR3 DNA reads TGTGCCAGCAACCAGGGGGCGAATGAGCAGTTCTTC. This encodes CASNQGANEQFF.

V is TRBV10-3 and J is TRBJ1-4; 8 bases fit TRBD1. The J segment lost 0 bases and the V segment lost 3 bases, leaving 6 bases of the junction unmatched. CDR3 length: 17 amino acids. From germline, CDR1 is ENHRY and CDR2 SYGVKD. As DNA, the CDR3 is TGTGCCATCAGTGACTTCCGGACAGGGACAACTAATGAAAAACTGTTTTTT. This encodes CAISDFRTGTTNEKLFF.

The chain recombines TRBV5-6 with TRBJ2-7, with 8 bases that match TRBD1. CDR1 SGHDT and CDR2 YYEEEE come from the germline V gene. The CDR3 totals 15 residues. With V trimmed by 4 bases and J by 0 bases, 6 bases remained unmatched. The CDR3, as DNA: TGTGCCAGCAGCGCAAACAGGGGGAGCTCCTACGAGCAGTACTTC. The encoded protein is CASSANRGSSYEQYF. Looking up the rest from reference TRBV5-6 and TRBJ2-7 gives the full variable domain: DAGVTQSPTHLIKTRGQQVTLRCSPKSGHDTVSWYQQALGQGPQFIFQYYEEEERQRGNFPDRFSGHQFPNYSSELNVNALLLGDSALYLCASSANRGSSYEQYFGPGTRLTVT.

V gene TRBV19 combines with J gene TRBJ2-2, with D tentatively TRBD1 (6 bases). The CDR3 is 15 residues long. From germline, CDR1 is LNHDA and CDR2 SQIVND (reference sequence). V was shortened by 10 bases and J by 0 bases, with 15 bases between the two germline ends. CDR3 bases: TGTGCCACCCAACCGGGACAAACGAACACCGGGGAGCTGTTTTTT. It is translated as CATQPGQTNTGELFF.

V and J are TRBV7-9 and TRBJ2-7, with D possibly matching TRBD2 (6 bases). The V gene's germline CDR1 is SEHNR and CDR2 FQNEAQ (reference sequence). The CDR3 loop spans 13 amino acids. V dropped 5 bases and J dropped 4 bases, with 12 bases sitting between them. CDR3 DNA: TGTGCCAGCAGCCCCCAGGCGGGGTACGAGCAGTACTTC. Its protein is CASSPQAGYEQYF.

The V call is TRBV7-3, the J call TRBJ2-7; D perhaps matches TRBD1 (6 bases). CDR3 length equals 15 residues. CDR1 is SGHTA and CDR2 is FQGTGA in the germline V gene. Trimming removed 2 bases from V and 4 bases from J, with 15 bases in between. This CDR3 is CASSLEQGLPYEQYF. DNA for the CDR3: TGTGCCAGCAGCTTAGAGCAGGGGCTGCCTTACGAGCAGTACTTC.

J is TRBJ1-2 and V is TRBV28, with TRBD1 as a possible D gene (6 bases). From germline, CDR1 is MDHEN and CDR2 SYDVKM. Trimming pared 4 bases from V and 3 bases from J, leaving 12 bases between. The CDR3 totals 14 residues. The CDR3 is CASSSAQGHYGYTF. The DNA for the CDR3 is TGTGCCAGCAGTTCCGCACAGGGCCACTATGGCTACACCTTC.

The V call is TRBV5-4, the J call TRBJ2-7, with D perhaps matching TRBD1 (6 bases). Germline V lookup: CDR1 SGHNT, CDR2 YYREEE (reference sequence). The CDR3 consists of 13 residues. V was pared by 4 bases and J by 7 bases, with 15 bases between. The CDR3 loop reads CASSPVGAREQYF. DNA for the CDR3: TGTGCCAGCAGCCCGGTGGGGGCGCGGGAGCAGTACTTC.

The chain uses TRBV5-8 and TRBJ2-7; no clear D gene. With 4 bases removed from V and 4 bases from J, the gap between germline ends came to 18 bases. The CDR3 extends over 15 amino acids. Germline loops: CDR1 SGHTS, CDR2 YDEGEE. The CDR3 is CASSPRGPGLYEQYF. The DNA for the CDR3 is TGTGCCAGCAGCCCCCGTGGGCCTGGTCTGTACGAGCAGTACTTC.

The chain recombines TRBV29-1 with TRBJ1-1; 8 nucleotides align to TRBD1. This CDR3 has 14 residues. V gave up 4 bases and J gave up 2 bases; unmatched junction bases: 6. Per the germline V gene, CDR1 is SQVTM and CDR2 is ANQGSEA. The CDR3 DNA sequence: TGCAGCGTTGGCCCGGGACAGGCTAACACTGAAGCTTTCTTT. Amino acid sequence: CSVGPGQANTEAFF.

The rearrangement links TRBV5-1 to TRBJ2-3; 16 bases line up with TRBD2. V was clipped by 3 bases and J by 4 bases; unmatched bases: 17. The CDR3 consists of 21 residues. Germline V lookup: CDR1 SGHRS, CDR2 YFSETQ. CDR3 amino acids: CASSSEPGLAGGRIDPDTQYF. CDR3 sequence (DNA): TGCGCCAGCAGCTCCGAACCGGGACTAGCGGGGGGGCGCATTGATCCAGATACGCAGTATTTT. The variable domain in full, completed from reference TRBV5-1 and TRBJ2-3, reads KAGVTQTPRYLIKTRGQQVTLSCSPISGHRSVSWYQQTPGQGLQFLFEYFSETQRNKGNFPGRFSGRQFSNSRSEMNVSTLELGDSALYLCASSSEPGLAGGRIDPDTQYFGPGTRLTVL.

CDR3 sequence reads: CASSLASVFEKLFF. Here the CDR3 DNA reads TGTGCCAGCAGCTTAGCTTCGGTTTTTGAAAAACTGTTTTTT. This rearrangement joins TRBV7-9 to TRBJ1-4, with D unclear. CDR1 and CDR2 (germline): SEHNR, FQNEAQ (reference sequence). Trimming pared 0 bases from V and 7 bases from J, leaving 9 bases between. This CDR3 is built from 14 residues.

V and J are TRBV29-1 and TRBJ1-1; 10 bases line up with TRBD1. The V gene's germline CDR1 is SQVTM and CDR2 ANQGSEA. The length of the CDR3 is 11 residues. V was clipped by 6 bases and J by 11 bases; unmatched bases: 6. CDR3 region: CSVTRTGGAFF. In nucleotides, the CDR3 is TGCAGCGTGACACGGACAGGGGGGGCTTTCTTT.

The chain combines TRBV9 with TRBJ2-3; maybe TRBD2 (6 bases). V shed 0 bases and J shed 0 bases, with 8 bases lying between them. This CDR3 comprises 15 residues. Germline values: CDR1 SGDLS, CDR2 YYNGEE. The CDR3 region has the DNA TGTGCCAGCAGCGTAGACGGGACTAGCACAGATACGCAGTATTTT. This encodes CASSVDGTSTDTQYF.

The chain employs TRBV4-3 and TRBJ2-7, with 11 nucleotides matching TRBD2. The CDR3 spans 18 residues. From germline, CDR1 is LGHNA and CDR2 YSLEER. V trimming: 0 bases; J trimming: 6 bases; junction bases outside the gene matches: 13. The CDR3 DNA sequence: TGCGCCAGCAGCCAAGAATCGACTAGCGGGACCCAAAGGCGCGAGCAGTACTTC. It translates to CASSQESTSGTQRREQYF.

This chain joins TRBV6-1 and TRBJ1-2; TRBD1 agrees at 7 bases. V trimming: 6 bases; J trimming: 5 bases; junction bases outside the gene matches: 3. Per germline, CDR1 MNHNS and CDR2 SASEGT. CDR3 length: 12 amino acids. CDR3 in amino acids: CASRQGGYGYTF. In nucleotides, the CDR3 is TGTGCCAGCAGGCAGGGGGGATATGGCTACACCTTC.

V gene TRBV5-1 combines with J gene TRBJ1-2; D is perhaps TRBD1 (5 bases). This CDR3 contains 15 residues. V gave up 5 bases and J gave up 3 bases, with 17 bases separating them. CDR1 is SGHRS and CDR2 is YFSETQ in the germline V gene. The CDR3 DNA sequence: TGCGCCAGCAGTGACCAGACGGTCAGGGACTATGGCTACACCTTC. Translation: CASSDQTVRDYGYTF.